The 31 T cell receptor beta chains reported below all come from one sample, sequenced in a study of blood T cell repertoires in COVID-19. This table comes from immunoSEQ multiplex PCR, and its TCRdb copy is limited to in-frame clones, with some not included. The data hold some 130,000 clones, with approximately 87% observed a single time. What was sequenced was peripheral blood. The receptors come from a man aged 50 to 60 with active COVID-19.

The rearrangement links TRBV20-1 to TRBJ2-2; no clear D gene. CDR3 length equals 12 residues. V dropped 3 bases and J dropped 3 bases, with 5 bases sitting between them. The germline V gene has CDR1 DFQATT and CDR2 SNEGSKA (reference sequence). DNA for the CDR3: TGCAGTGCTAGTCAGGACACCGGGGAGCTGTTTTTT. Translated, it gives CSASQDTGELFF.

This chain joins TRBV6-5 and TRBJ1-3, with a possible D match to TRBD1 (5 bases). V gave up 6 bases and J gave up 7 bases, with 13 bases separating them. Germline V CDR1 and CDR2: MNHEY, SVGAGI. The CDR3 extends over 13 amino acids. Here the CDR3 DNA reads TGTGCCAGCAGCCTACCGGGGGTGAACACCATATATTTT. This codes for CASSLPGVNTIYF.

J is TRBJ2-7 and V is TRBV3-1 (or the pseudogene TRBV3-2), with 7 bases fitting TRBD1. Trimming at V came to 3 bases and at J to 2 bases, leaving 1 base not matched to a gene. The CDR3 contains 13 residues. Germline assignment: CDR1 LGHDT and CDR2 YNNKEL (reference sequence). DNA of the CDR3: TGTGCCAGCAGCCAGAGGGGGCCCTACGAGCAGTACTTC. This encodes CASSQRGPYEQYF.

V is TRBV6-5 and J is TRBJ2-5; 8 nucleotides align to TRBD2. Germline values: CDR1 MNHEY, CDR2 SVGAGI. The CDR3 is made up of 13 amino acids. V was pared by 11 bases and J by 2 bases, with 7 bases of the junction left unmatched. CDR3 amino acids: CASTGGRQETQYF. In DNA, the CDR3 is TGTGCCTCCACGGGGGGGAGACAAGAGACCCAGTACTTC.

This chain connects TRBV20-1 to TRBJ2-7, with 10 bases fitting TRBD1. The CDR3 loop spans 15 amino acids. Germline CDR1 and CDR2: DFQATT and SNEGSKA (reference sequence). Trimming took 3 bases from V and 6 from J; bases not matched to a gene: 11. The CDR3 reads CSASRMGQGFSEQYF. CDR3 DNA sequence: TGCAGTGCTAGTAGAATGGGACAGGGGTTTAGCGAGCAGTACTTC.

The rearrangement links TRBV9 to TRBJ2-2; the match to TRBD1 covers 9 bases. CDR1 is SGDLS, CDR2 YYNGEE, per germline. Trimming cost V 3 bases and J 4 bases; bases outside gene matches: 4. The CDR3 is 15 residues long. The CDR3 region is CASSAGQGSTGELFF. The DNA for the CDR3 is TGTGCCAGCAGCGCTGGACAGGGGTCCACCGGGGAGCTGTTTTTT. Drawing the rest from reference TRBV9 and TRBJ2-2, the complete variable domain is DSGVTQTPKHLITATGQRVTLRCSPRSGDLSVYWYQQSLDQGLQFLIQYYNGEERAKGNILERFSAQQFPDLHSELNLSSLELGDSALYFCASSAGQGSTGELFFGEGSRLTVL.

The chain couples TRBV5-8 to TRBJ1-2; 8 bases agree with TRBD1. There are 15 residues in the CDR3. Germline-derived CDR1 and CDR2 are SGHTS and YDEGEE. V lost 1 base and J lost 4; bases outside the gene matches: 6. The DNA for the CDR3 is TGTGCCAGCAGCTTGTCAGGGGGCCCGGCCTATGGCTACACCTTC. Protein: CASSLSGGPAYGYTF.

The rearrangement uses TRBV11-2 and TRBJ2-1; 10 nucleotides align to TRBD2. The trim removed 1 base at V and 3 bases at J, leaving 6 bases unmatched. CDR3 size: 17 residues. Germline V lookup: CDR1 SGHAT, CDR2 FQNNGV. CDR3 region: CASSLGVAGGFYNEQFF. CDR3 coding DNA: TGTGCCAGCAGCTTAGGTGTAGCGGGGGGTTTCTACAATGAGCAGTTCTTC.

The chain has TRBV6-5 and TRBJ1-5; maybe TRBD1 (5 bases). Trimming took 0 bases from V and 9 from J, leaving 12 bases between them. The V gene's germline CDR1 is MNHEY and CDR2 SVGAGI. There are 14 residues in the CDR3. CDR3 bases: TGTGCCAGCAGTTACTCTACCGGGGGATCGCCCCAGCATTTT. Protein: CASSYSTGGSPQHF.

DNA of the CDR3: TGTGCCAGCAGCTTCGGCGGGGGTTATGAGCAGTTCTTC. Translating gives CASSFGGGYEQFF. The chain carries TRBV7-2 and TRBJ2-1; TRBD2 aligns across 7 bases. Germline trimming cut 3 bases from V and 8 bases from J; bases unmatched to any gene: 4. Germline V lookup: CDR1 SGHTA, CDR2 FQGNSA. The CDR3 runs to 13 residues.

CDR3 sequence: CASSQQYPRVTQYF. CDR3 nucleotide sequence: TGTGCCAGCAGCCAACAGTATCCTCGGGTTACGCAGTATTTT. This sequence joins TRBV3-1 (or the pseudogene TRBV3-2) and TRBJ2-3, with D uncertain. V lost 2 bases, J lost 8 bases, and 14 bases lay in between. Per the germline V gene, CDR1 is LGHDT and CDR2 is YNNKEL (reference sequence). The CDR3 totals 14 residues.

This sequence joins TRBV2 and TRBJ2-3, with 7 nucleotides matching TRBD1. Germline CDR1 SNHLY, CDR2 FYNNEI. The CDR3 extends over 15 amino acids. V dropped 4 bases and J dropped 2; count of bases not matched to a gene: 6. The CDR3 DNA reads TGTGCCAGCAGTGTGGAACAGGGGCCCACAGATACGCAGTATTTT. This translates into CASSVEQGPTDTQYF. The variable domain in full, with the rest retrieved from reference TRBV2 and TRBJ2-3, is EPEVTQTPSHQVTQMGQEVILRCVPISNHLYFYWYRQILGQKVEFLVSFYNNEISEKSEIFDDQFSVERPDGSNFTLKIRSTKLEDSAMYFCASSVEQGPTDTQYFGPGTRLTVL.

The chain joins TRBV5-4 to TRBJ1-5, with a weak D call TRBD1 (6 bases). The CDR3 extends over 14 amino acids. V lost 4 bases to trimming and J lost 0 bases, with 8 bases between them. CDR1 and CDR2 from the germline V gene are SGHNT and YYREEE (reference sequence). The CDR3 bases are TGTGCCAGCAGCAAGACAGGTAGCAATCAGCCCCAGCATTTT. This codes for CASSKTGSNQPQHF.

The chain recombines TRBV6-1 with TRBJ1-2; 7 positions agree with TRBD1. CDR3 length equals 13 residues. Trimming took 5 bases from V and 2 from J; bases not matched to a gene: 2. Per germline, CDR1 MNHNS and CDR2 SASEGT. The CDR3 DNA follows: TGTGCCAGCAGTCTACAGGGGAACTATGGCTACACCTTC. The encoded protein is CASSLQGNYGYTF.

The CDR3 is CASSLPSVEAFF. DNA for the CDR3: TGTGCCAGCAGCCTACCCTCGGTTGAAGCTTTCTTT. The chain carries TRBV3-1 (or the pseudogene TRBV3-2) and TRBJ1-1; no clear D. Looked up from germline, CDR1 is LGHDT and CDR2 is YNNKEL (reference sequence). With 4 bases removed from V and 7 bases from J, the gap between germline ends came to 10 bases. The CDR3 consists of 12 residues.

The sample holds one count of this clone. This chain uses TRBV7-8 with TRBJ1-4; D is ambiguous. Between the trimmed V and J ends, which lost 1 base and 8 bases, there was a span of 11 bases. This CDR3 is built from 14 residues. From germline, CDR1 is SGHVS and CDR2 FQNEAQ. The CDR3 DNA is TGTGCCAGCAGCTTAGGAGGGTTGGGGGAAAAACTGTTTTTT. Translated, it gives CASSLGGLGEKLFF.

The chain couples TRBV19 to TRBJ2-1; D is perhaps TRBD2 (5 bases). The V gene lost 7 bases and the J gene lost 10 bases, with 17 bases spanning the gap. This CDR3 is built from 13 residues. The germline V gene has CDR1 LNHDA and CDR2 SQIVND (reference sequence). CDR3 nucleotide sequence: TGTGCCAGTACCCGCCTCGGAGGTGAAGAGCAGTTCTTC. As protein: CASTRLGGEEQFF.

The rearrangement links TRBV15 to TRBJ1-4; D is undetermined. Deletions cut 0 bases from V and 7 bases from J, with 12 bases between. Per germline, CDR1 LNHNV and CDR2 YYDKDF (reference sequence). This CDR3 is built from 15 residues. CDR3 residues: CATSREGTSTEKLFF. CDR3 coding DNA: TGTGCCACCAGCAGAGAGGGCACATCTACTGAAAAACTGTTTTTT.

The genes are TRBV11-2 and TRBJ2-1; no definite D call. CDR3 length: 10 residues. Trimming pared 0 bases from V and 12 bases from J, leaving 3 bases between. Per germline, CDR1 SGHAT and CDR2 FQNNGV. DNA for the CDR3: TGTGCCAGCAGCTTAGACGTGCAGTTCTTC. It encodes CASSLDVQFF.

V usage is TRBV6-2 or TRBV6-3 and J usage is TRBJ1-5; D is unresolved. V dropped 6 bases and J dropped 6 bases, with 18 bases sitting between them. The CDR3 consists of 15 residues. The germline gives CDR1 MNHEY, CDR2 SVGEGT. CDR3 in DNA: TGTGCCAGCAGCCCATCGGGAGGCAAGGGTCAGCCCCAGCATTTT. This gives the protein CASSPSGGKGQPQHF.

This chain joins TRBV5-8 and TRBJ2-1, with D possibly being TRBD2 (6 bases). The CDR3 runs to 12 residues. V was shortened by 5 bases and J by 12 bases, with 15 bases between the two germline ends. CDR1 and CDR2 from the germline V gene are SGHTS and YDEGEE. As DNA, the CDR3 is TGTGCCAGCAGGCCCTCTAGCGCTGTGCAGTTCTTC. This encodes CASRPSSAVQFF.

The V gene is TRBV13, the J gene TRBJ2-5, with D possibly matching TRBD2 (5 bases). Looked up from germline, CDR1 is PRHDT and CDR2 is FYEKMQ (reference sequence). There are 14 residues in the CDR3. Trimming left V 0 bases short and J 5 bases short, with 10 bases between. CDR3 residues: CASSLGSGVETQYF. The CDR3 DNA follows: TGTGCCAGCAGCTTAGGGTCCGGGGTTGAGACCCAGTACTTC.

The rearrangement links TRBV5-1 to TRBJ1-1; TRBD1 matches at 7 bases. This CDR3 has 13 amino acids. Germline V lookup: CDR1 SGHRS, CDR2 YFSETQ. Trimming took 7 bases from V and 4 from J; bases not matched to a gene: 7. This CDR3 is CASQTGLGTEAFF. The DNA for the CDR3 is TGCGCCAGCCAGACAGGGTTAGGCACTGAAGCTTTCTTT.

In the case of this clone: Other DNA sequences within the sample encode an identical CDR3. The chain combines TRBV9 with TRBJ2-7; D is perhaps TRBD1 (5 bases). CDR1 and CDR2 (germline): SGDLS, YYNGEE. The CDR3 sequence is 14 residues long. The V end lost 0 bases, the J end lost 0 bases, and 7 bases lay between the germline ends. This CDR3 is CASSVGQSSYEQYF. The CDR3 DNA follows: TGTGCCAGCAGCGTAGGACAGAGCTCCTACGAGCAGTACTTC.

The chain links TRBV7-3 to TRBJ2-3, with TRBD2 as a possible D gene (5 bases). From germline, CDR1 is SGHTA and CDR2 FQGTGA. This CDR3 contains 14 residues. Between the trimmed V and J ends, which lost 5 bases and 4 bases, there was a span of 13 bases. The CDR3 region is CASSAGENADTQYF. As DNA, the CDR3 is TGTGCCAGCAGCGCCGGGGAAAACGCAGATACGCAGTATTTT.

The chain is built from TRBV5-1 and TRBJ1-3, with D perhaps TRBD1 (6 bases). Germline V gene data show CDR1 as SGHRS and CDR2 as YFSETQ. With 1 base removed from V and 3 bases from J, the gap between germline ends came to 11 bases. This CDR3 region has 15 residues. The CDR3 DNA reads TGCGCCAGCAGCTTGAACACAGGGAGTGGAAACACCATATATTTT. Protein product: CASSLNTGSGNTIYF.

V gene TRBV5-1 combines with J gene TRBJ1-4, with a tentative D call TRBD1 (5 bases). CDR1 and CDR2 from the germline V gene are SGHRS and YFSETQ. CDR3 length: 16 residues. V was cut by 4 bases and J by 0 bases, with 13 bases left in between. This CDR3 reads CASSPGGAATNEKLFF. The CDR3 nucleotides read TGCGCCAGCAGCCCCGGAGGGGCAGCAACTAATGAAAAACTGTTTTTT. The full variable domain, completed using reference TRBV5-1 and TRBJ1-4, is KAGVTQTPRYLIKTRGQQVTLSCSPISGHRSVSWYQQTPGQGLQFLFEYFSETQRNKGNFPGRFSGRQFSNSRSEMNVSTLELGDSALYLCASSPGGAATNEKLFFGSGTQLSVL.

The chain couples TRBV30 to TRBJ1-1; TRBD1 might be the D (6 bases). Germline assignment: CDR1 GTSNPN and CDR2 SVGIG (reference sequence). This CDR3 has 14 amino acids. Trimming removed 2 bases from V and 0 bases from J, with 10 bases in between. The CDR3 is CAWSPGHLNTEAFF. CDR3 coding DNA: TGTGCCTGGAGTCCGGGACACCTGAACACTGAAGCTTTCTTT. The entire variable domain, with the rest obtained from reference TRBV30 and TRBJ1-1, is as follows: SQTIHQWPATLVQPVGSPLSLECTVEGTSNPNLYWYRQAAGRGLQLLFYSVGIGQISSEVPQNLSASRPQDRQFILSSKKLLLSDSGFYLCAWSPGHLNTEAFFGQGTRLTVV.

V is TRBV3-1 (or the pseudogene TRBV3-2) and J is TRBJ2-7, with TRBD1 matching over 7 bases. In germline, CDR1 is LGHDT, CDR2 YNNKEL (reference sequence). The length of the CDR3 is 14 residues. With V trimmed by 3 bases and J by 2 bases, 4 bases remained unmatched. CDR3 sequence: CASSHRDRAYEQYF. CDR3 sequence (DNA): TGTGCCAGCAGCCACCGGGACAGAGCCTACGAGCAGTACTTC.

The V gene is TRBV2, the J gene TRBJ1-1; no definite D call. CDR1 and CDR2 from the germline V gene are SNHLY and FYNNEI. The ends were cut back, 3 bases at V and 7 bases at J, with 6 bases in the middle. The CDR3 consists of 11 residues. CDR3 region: CASSEWSEAFF. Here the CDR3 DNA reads TGTGCCAGCAGTGAGTGGAGTGAAGCTTTCTTT.

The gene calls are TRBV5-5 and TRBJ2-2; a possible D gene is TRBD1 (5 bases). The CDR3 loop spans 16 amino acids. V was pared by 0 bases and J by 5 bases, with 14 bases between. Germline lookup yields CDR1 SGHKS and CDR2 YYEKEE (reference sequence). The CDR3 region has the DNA TGTGCCAGCAGCTTGGTAGCCAGGGTTATTACCGGGGAGCTGTTTTTT. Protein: CASSLVARVITGELFF.